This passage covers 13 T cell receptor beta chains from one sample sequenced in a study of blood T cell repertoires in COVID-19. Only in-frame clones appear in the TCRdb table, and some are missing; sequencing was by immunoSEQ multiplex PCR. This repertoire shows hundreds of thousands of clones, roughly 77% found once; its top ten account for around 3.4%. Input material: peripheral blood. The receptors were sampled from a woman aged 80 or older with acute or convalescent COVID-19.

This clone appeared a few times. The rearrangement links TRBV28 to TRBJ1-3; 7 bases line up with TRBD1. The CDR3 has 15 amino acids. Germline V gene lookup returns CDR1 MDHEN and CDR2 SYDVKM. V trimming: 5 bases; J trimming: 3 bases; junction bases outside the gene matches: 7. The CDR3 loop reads CASSLGQVGGNTIYF. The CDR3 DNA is TGTGCCAGCAGTCTAGGACAGGTCGGTGGAAACACCATATATTTT.

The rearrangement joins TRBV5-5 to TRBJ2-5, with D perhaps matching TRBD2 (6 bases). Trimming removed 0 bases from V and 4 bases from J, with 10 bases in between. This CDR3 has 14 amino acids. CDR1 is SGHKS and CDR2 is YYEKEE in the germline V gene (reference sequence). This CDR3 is CASSLVGGSETQYF. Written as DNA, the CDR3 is TGTGCCAGCAGCTTGGTCGGGGGATCAGAGACCCAGTACTTC.

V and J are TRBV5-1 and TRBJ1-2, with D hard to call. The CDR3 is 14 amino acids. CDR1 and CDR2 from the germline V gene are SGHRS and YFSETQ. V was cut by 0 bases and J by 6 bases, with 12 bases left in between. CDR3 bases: TGCGCCAGCAGCTTGGCCCGCGGCGAAGATGGCTACACCTTC. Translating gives CASSLARGEDGYTF. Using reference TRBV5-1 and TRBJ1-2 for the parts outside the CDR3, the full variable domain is KAGVTQTPRYLIKTRGQQVTLSCSPISGHRSVSWYQQTPGQGLQFLFEYFSETQRNKGNFPGRFSGRQFSNSRSEMNVSTLELGDSALYLCASSLARGEDGYTFGSGTRLTVV.

The CDR3 DNA follows: TGTGCCAGCAGCTTGGCCCAAACAAATAATTCACCCCTCCACTTT. Translation: CASSLAQTNNSPLHF. The chain carries TRBV5-4 and TRBJ1-6; D remains unclear. The CDR3 is made up of 15 amino acids. Germline lookup yields CDR1 SGHNT and CDR2 YYREEE (reference sequence). Trimming cost V 0 bases and J 5 bases, with 9 bases left between them.

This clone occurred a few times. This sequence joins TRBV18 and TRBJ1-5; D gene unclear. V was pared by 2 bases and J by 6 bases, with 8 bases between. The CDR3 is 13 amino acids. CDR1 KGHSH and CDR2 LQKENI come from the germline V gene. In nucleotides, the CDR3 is TGTGCCAGCTCACCAGGCTCGGGTCAGCCCCAGCATTTT. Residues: CASSPGSGQPQHF.

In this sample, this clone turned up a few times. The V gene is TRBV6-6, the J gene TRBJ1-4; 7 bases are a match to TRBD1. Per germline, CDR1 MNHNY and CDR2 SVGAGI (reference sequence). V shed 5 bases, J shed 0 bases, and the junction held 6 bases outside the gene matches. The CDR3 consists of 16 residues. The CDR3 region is CASSPETGPTNEKLFF. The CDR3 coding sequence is TGTGCCAGCAGTCCCGAGACAGGGCCAACTAATGAAAAACTGTTTTTT.

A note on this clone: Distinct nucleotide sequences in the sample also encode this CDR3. In DNA form, the CDR3 reads TGTGCCAGCAGTTTATCGACGGGGGCCTACGAGCAGTACTTC. Translated: CASSLSTGAYEQYF. The chain carries TRBV27 and TRBJ2-7, with TRBD2 as a possible D gene (6 bases). The CDR3 covers 14 residues. In germline, CDR1 is MNHEY, CDR2 SMNVEV (reference sequence). The V gene lost 0 bases and the J gene lost 2 bases, with 8 bases spanning the gap.

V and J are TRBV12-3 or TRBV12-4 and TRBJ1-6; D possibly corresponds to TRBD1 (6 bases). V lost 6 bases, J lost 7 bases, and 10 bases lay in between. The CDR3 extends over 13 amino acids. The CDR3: CASRSTGNSPLHF. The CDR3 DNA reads TGTGCCAGCAGGTCAACAGGGAATTCACCCCTCCACTTT.

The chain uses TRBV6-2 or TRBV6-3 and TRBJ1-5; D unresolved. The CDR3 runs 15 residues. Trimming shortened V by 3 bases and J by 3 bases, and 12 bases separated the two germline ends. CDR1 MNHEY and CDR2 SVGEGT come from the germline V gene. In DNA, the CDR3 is TGTGCCAGCAGTTATCCCGACTACCTCAATCAGCCCCAGCATTTT. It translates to CASSYPDYLNQPQHF.

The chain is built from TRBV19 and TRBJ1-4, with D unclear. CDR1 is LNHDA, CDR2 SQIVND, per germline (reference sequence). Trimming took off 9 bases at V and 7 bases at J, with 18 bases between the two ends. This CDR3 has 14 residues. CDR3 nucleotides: TGTGCCAGCTCCTCGGGAGGGAGTGGTGAAAAACTGTTTTTT. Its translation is CASSSGGSGEKLFF.

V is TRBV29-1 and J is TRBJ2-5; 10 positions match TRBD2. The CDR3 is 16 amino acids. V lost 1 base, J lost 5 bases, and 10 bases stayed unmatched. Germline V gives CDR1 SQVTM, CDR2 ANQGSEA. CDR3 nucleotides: TGCAGCGTTGAAGGGGCTAGCGGGAGCATCCGGGAGACCCAGTACTTC. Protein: CSVEGASGSIRETQYF.

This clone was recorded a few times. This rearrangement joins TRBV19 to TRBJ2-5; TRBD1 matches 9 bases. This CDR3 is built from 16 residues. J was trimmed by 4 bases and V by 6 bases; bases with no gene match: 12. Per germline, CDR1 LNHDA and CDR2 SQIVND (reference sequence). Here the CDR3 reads CASRRDGTGYGETQYF. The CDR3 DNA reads TGTGCCAGTAGGAGGGATGGGACAGGGTATGGAGAGACCCAGTACTTC.

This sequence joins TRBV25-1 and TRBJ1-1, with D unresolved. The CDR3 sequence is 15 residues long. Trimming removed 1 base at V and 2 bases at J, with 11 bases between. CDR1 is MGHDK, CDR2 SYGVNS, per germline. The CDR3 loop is CASSEFATRNTEAFF. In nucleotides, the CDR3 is TGTGCCAGCAGTGAATTCGCGACAAGAAACACTGAAGCTTTCTTT.